These 9 T cell receptor beta chains were all obtained from the same sample, sequenced in a study of blood T cell repertoires in COVID-19. The table came from immunoSEQ multiplex PCR; TCRdb's copy has only in-frame clones and leaves some out. This table holds about 380,000 clones, 81% found once. The sample comprised peripheral blood. These receptors all stem from a human donor with acute or convalescent COVID-19. The donor label of this sample is uncertain.

With respect to this clone: The same CDR3 also results from other DNA sequences found in this sample. The chain combines TRBV18 with TRBJ1-1; 9 bases fit TRBD1. CDR3 length: 16 residues. The J segment lost 0 bases and the V segment lost 3 bases, leaving 5 bases of the junction unmatched. CDR1 is KGHSH, CDR2 LQKENI, per germline. The CDR3 spells CASSPGQGTLNTEAFF. CDR3 bases: TGTGCCAGCTCACCTGGACAGGGGACTCTGAACACTGAAGCTTTCTTT. The variable domain in full, completed from reference TRBV18 and TRBJ1-1, reads NAGVMQNPRHLVRRRGQEARLRCSPMKGHSHVYWYRQLPEEGLKFMVYLQKENIIDESGMPKERFSAEFPKEGPSILRIQQVVRGDSAAYFCASSPGQGTLNTEAFFGQGTRLTVV.

The chain links TRBV19 to TRBJ1-5, with 7 bases aligning to TRBD1. CDR1 LNHDA and CDR2 SQIVND come from the germline V gene (reference sequence). Trimming removed 5 bases from V and 2 bases from J; junction bases left unmatched: 6. The CDR3 loop spans 15 amino acids. The CDR3 sequence: CASSPWTGRNQPQHF. CDR3 DNA: TGTGCCAGTAGTCCCTGGACAGGCCGCAATCAGCCCCAGCATTTT.

This sequence joins TRBV27 and TRBJ1-5; D is unclear. The V end lost 6 bases, the J end lost 0 bases, and 12 bases lay between the germline ends. The CDR3 covers 15 residues. CDR1 and CDR2 from the germline V gene are MNHEY and SMNVEV (reference sequence). Here the CDR3 DNA reads TGTGCCAGCAGACTCAGACAAGATAGCAATCAGCCCCAGCATTTT. Translating it yields CASRLRQDSNQPQHF.

The rearrangement links TRBV10-2 to TRBJ1-1; D unresolved. The CDR3 spans 14 residues. Trimming shortened V by 2 bases and J by 5 bases, and 12 bases separated the two germline ends. Germline CDR1 is WSHSY and CDR2 is SAAADI. CDR3 coding DNA: TGCGCCAGCAGTGAGAGGATTTGGACTACTGAAGCTTTCTTT. Translating it yields CASSERIWTTEAFF.

This rearrangement joins TRBV6-5 to TRBJ2-7; 9 bases are shared with TRBD1. V was clipped by 5 bases and J by 2 bases; unmatched bases: 4. The CDR3 spans 14 residues. Germline lookup yields CDR1 MNHEY and CDR2 SVGAGI. The chain's CDR3 is CASSTDRGTYEQYF. The CDR3 DNA reads as TGTGCCAGCAGTACGGACAGGGGTACCTACGAGCAGTACTTC.

V is TRBV6-5 and J is TRBJ2-7; perhaps TRBD2 as D (7 bases). Germline V gives CDR1 MNHEY, CDR2 SVGAGI. Trimming stripped 2 bases from V and 5 bases from J, with 13 bases between. The CDR3 consists of 14 residues. Written as DNA, the CDR3 is TGTGCCAGCAGTTACGGGGGGGCCATCAACGAGCAGTACTTC. It encodes CASSYGGAINEQYF.

This clone appeared a few times. This chain links TRBV7-2 with TRBJ1-5, with 7 bases fitting TRBD1. After removal of 2 bases from V and 4 bases from J, the junction contained 11 bases not matched to a gene. This CDR3 comprises 17 residues. Per the germline V gene, CDR1 is SGHTA and CDR2 is FQGNSA. The CDR3 protein is CASSLRGDRVLNQPQHF. CDR3 DNA: TGTGCCAGCAGCTTAAGGGGAGACAGGGTGTTAAATCAGCCCCAGCATTTT.

V is TRBV6-5 and J is TRBJ1-3; 9 positions agree with TRBD1. V lost 6 bases, J lost 4 bases, and 7 bases stayed unmatched. This CDR3 comprises 15 residues. The germline CDR1 and CDR2 sequences are MNHEY and SVGAGI. CDR3 nucleotides: TGTGCCAGCAGGCGGACAGGGGACGCCGGAAACACCATATATTTT. Translating gives CASRRTGDAGNTIYF.

V gene TRBV11-2 combines with J gene TRBJ2-5, with TRBD2 matching 10 bases. Looked up from germline, CDR1 is SGHAT and CDR2 is FQNNGV. The trim removed 4 bases at V and 1 base at J, leaving 9 bases unmatched. There are 17 residues in the CDR3. In DNA form, the CDR3 reads TGTGCCAGCAGCTATGGACTAGCGGCCAAACTCCAAGAGACCCAGTACTTC. Protein: CASSYGLAAKLQETQYF.